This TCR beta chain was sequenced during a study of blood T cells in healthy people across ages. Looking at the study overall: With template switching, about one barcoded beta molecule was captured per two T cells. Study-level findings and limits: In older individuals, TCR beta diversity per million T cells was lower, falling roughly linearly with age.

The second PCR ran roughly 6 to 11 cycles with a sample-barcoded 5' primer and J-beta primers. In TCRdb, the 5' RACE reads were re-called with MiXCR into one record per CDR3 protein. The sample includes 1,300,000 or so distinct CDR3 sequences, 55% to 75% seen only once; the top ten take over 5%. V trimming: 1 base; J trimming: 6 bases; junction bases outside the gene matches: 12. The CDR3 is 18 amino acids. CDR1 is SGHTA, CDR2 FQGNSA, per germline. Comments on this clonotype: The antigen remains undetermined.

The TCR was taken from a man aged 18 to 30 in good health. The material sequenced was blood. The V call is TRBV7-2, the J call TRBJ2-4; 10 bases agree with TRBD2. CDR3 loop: CASSLEGGLAGGINIQYF. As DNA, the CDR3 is TGTGCCAGCAGCTTAGAGGGTGGATTAGCGGGGGGCATAAACATTCAGTACTTC.